What follows describes a single TCR beta chain. As yet, its antigen is unknown. These data come from a study of a mutant IDH1 vaccine in newly diagnosed glioma. Time point: week 47, end of study. A single vaccine dose contained 300 ug of mutant IDH1 20-mer peptide, and topical imiquimod was used with it. The CDR3 has 15 amino acids. CDR1 and CDR2 from the germline V gene are MGHRA and YSYEKL. Trimming cost V 1 base and J 5 bases; bases outside gene matches: 7. Here immunoSEQ multiplex PCR was the method, and the copy in TCRdb shows in-frame clones only, minus some. Of approximately 60,000 clones listed, roughly 80% are singletons.

J is TRBJ1-2 and V is TRBV4-1; 7 bases are shared with TRBD1. The sample consisted of PBMCs, taken from a glioma patient whose treatment included an IDH1 peptide vaccine. The receptor's source is a woman in her fifties or sixties with glioma. The CDR3 is CASSQVEGADYGYTF. The CDR3 DNA sequence: TGCGCCAGCAGCCAAGTGGAGGGGGCTGATTATGGCTACACCTTC.